This TCR beta chain originates from a study of a mutant IDH1 vaccine in newly diagnosed glioma. Overall study context: Eight vaccine doses were administered to patients at weeks 1, 3, 5, 7, 11, 15, 19 and 23. Broader study findings: Apparently, pseudoprogression bore no relation to changes among the top peripheral T cell clonotypes.

V was trimmed by 4 bases and J by 7 bases, leaving 26 bases between them. Germline CDR1 reads LNHDA; CDR2 reads SQIVND (reference sequence). CDR3 length: 17 amino acids. Time point given: week 11, during vaccination. Vaccination used 300 ug of mutant IDH1 20-mer peptide per dose, with topical imiquimod. This clone was seen once. What it binds is unknown. Sequenced by immunoSEQ multiplex PCR; TCRdb stores in-frame clones only, minus some. This sample has tens of thousands of clones; around four fifths occur once, and the top ten carry approximately 25%. The V call is TRBV19, the J call TRBJ2-7, with D possibly being TRBD2 (6 bases). The sequence derives from a young man with glioma. The starting material was PBMCs, obtained from a glioma patient whose treatment included an IDH1 peptide vaccine. The CDR3 reads CASSTSRGGAKYGEQYF. Here the CDR3 DNA reads TGTGCCAGTAGTACCTCCCGAGGCGGGGCGAAATACGGGGAGCAGTACTTC.